The clone carrying this T cell receptor beta chain was observed once. The target antigen is unknown. This CDR3 contains 13 residues. Trimming shortened V by 9 bases and J by 8 bases, and 19 bases separated the two germline ends. Germline CDR1 and CDR2: LNHDA and SQIVND (reference sequence). The data are from a study of early stage breast cancer tumors. Whole-study context: Among some 12 ER+/PR+/HER2- tumors, eight were ductal, four lobular.

Study conclusions and caveats: Compared with adjacent normal breast tissue, tumors showed 2 to 2.5-fold greater T cell density and higher clonality. Most shared enriched TCRB sequences were commonly generated ones.

Clones were read by immunoSEQ multiplex PCR, and TCRdb kept only the in-frame ones, dropping some. The sample has tens of thousands of clones, around nine tenths seen once. The TCR was taken from a person between 65 and 79 years old with breast cancer. V usage is TRBV19 and J usage is TRBJ1-2; D perhaps matches TRBD1 (6 bases). Sequencing was performed on blood. As DNA, the CDR3 is TGTGCCAGCTCACCCCGGACAGTGGAGGGCTACACCTTC. It translates to CASSPRTVEGYTF.